The following is a TCR beta chain sequence with its context. Its specificity is unknown. Other DNA sequences in this specimen translate into the identical CDR3. The CDR3 spans 14 residues. V lost 2 bases and J 3 bases, leaving 10 bases between the germline ends. CDR1 is WNHNN, CDR2 SYGVQD, per germline (reference sequence). These data come from a study of T cell responses to AZD1222 COVID-19 vaccine. Points from the study as a whole: Repertoire sampling happened only post peak T cell response.

Repertoires were generated with immunoSEQ multiplex PCR, while TCRdb's copy carries only in-frame clones and drops some. The data contain under 200,000 clones, roughly 92% of them singletons. The sequence was collected from an adult in good health. The V call is TRBV10-1, the J call TRBJ1-1; D might be TRBD1 (5 bases). Sequences were derived from peripheral blood, sampled on day 0 of AZD1222 vaccination. CDR3 region: CASSEAGRDTEAFF. The CDR3 DNA follows: TGCGCCAGCAGTGAGGCAGGGCGGGACACTGAAGCTTTCTTT.